The clone carrying this T cell receptor (beta chain) was seen many times. TCRdb reanalysed the 5' RACE reads using MiXCR and keeps one entry per CDR3 protein. Of about 52,000 distinct CDR3 sequences detected, around 7% appear once; the ten largest clones hold around 38%. Time point: blood at routine non-recurrence follow-up after resection. Whole RNA was taken from tumor, nontumor lung or frozen PBMC; it was then sequenced unsorted. This specimen comes from a study of spatial heterogeneity in lung cancer. The germline V gene encodes CDR1 MNHEY and CDR2 SVGEGT. V was pared by 7 bases and J by 6 bases, with 19 bases between. The CDR3 contains 15 residues.

This rearrangement joins TRBV6-2 or TRBV6-3 to TRBJ2-1; D ambiguous. Sample: PBMCs, taken at follow-up. The source is a female donor with early-stage non-small cell lung cancer. The CDR3 here is CASTLTHLVFNEQFF. CDR3 coding DNA: TGTGCCAGCACCCTCACCCATCTGGTCTTCAATGAGCAGTTCTTC.